Only a few counts were recorded for the clone carrying this T cell receptor (beta chain). As handled by the study authors: Counts of nucleated cells, estimated from reference gene primer amplification, were obtained. Profiling relied on immunoSEQ multiplex PCR, and the TCRdb table lists in-frame clones only, not all of them. That table furnishes V, J and clone size, whereas the DNA furnished D and trimming. Here the sample spans about 150,000 clones, 85% to 90% being singletons. CDR1 is MGHRA and CDR2 is YSYEKL in the germline V gene. Trimming stripped 1 base from V and 6 bases from J, with 18 bases between. The CDR3 spans 16 residues. This sample stems from a study of blood T cell repertoires in COVID-19. The overall study: The United States, Italy and Spain provided the acute and convalescent COVID-19 samples. From T cells, B-cell-depleted T cells, or PBMCs came the material, which was cDNA or gDNA.

In Seattle, patients joined the study during active infection and were tracked longitudinally. What was sequenced was peripheral blood. The clonotype was recovered from an elderly woman with COVID-19, enrolled during active disease. The chain employs TRBV4-1 and TRBJ2-5; perhaps TRBD2 as D (6 bases). CDR3 in DNA: TGCGCCAGCAGCCAAGGATTAGCAAGGGGCGGGAAGACCCAGTACTTC. Translating gives CASSQGLARGGKTQYF.